The entry below gives a single T cell receptor beta chain sequence along with its context. The sample comes from a study of blood T cell repertoires in COVID-19. Study information: Donors in the United States, Italy and Spain gave samples during acute or convalescent COVID-19. PBMCs, B-cell-depleted T cells, or T cells were the source of the cDNA or gDNA that made up the material.

As originally analysed: It was from reference gene primer amplification that nucleated cell counts were estimated. Repertoires were generated with immunoSEQ multiplex PCR, while TCRdb's copy carries only in-frame clones and drops some. V and J calls and clone size are given by that table; D and trimming were obtained from the DNA. This table holds 130,000 to 150,000 clones, more than 75% found once. J was trimmed by 2 bases and V by 3 bases; bases with no gene match: 9. CDR1 LGHDT and CDR2 YNNKEL come from the germline V gene (reference sequence). The CDR3 runs to 16 residues. The clonotype comes from a man aged 45-65 years who had recovered from COVID-19. The sample taken for sequencing was peripheral blood. This chain connects TRBV3-1 (or the pseudogene TRBV3-2) to TRBJ1-1, with 7 bases fitting TRBD1. The CDR3, as DNA: TGTGCCAGCAGCCAGCCTACTCGGGACAGAAACACTGAAGCTTTCTTT. It specifies CASSQPTRDRNTEAFF.